The 21 T cell receptor beta chains below come from one sample, sequenced in a study of cytomegalovirus exposure and HLA in healthy donors. Primers included in the PCR were 60 Vbeta and 13 Jbeta primers. The repertoire was sequenced with immunoSEQ multiplex PCR; TCRdb's copy has only in-frame clones and lacks some. This sample has some 60,000 clones, with about 77% found just once. Material for sequencing was PBMCs. The source is a woman aged 25 to 39 in good health and CMV-seronegative.

J is TRBJ1-4 and V is TRBV7-6; TRBD1 matches 8 bases. Germline V gene lookup returns CDR1 SGHVS and CDR2 FNYEAQ. After removal of 3 bases from V and 8 bases from J, the junction contained 8 bases not matched to a gene. CDR3 length: 15 amino acids. CDR3 sequence (DNA): TGTGCCAGCAGCTTGAACAGGGGGGTCCAGGAAAAACTGTTTTTT. Its protein is CASSLNRGVQEKLFF.

The rearrangement joins TRBV29-1 to TRBJ2-5; 13 positions agree with TRBD2. V shed 0 bases, J shed 6 bases, and the junction held 7 bases outside the gene matches. The germline CDR1 and CDR2 sequences are SQVTM and ANQGSEA. CDR3 length equals 16 residues. CDR3 region: CSVEERTSGSLKTQYF. CDR3 DNA sequence: TGCAGCGTTGAAGAGAGGACTAGCGGGAGTTTGAAGACCCAGTACTTC.

The CDR3 region is CAWNSGGNEQYF. CDR3 nucleotides: TGTGCCTGGAATAGCGGGGGGAACGAGCAGTACTTC. The rearrangement links TRBV30 to TRBJ2-7, with TRBD2 identical over 10 bases. Germline values: CDR1 GTSNPN, CDR2 SVGIG (reference sequence). The CDR3 sequence is 12 residues long. J lost 5 bases, V lost 4 bases, and 2 bases had no gene match.

The chain combines TRBV27 with TRBJ1-2, with D hard to call. Trimming removed 10 bases at V and 2 bases at J, with 14 bases between. CDR3 length: 13 residues. Germline values: CDR1 MNHEY, CDR2 SMNVEV (reference sequence). The CDR3 spells CATWRAGNYGYTF. For the CDR3, the DNA is TGTGCCACTTGGAGGGCGGGGAACTATGGCTACACCTTC.

Only one count was recorded for this clone. The chain employs TRBV4-2 and TRBJ2-5; tentatively, D is TRBD2 (6 bases). CDR1 and CDR2 from the germline V gene are LGHNA and YNFKEQ. The CDR3 contains 13 residues. The germline V and J ends were trimmed by 5 bases and 2 bases, with 9 bases remaining between them. The CDR3 loop is CASSRREQETQYF. For the CDR3, the DNA is TGTGCCAGCAGCAGGAGGGAACAAGAGACCCAGTACTTC.

The chain has TRBV7-3 and TRBJ1-5; 8 bases fit TRBD1. Trimming removed 4 bases from V and 6 bases from J; junction bases left unmatched: 2. Germline V gene lookup returns CDR1 SGHTA and CDR2 FQGTGA. The CDR3 contains 13 residues. CDR3 DNA: TGTGCCAGCAGCTCAGGGGGCGGTCAGCCCCAGCATTTT. This translates into CASSSGGGQPQHF.

This chain uses TRBV7-9 with TRBJ1-1; D unresolved. Germline CDR1 reads SEHNR; CDR2 reads FQNEAQ (reference sequence). This CDR3 spans 14 amino acids. V was shortened by 3 bases and J by 5 bases, with 13 bases between the two germline ends. CDR3 coding DNA: TGTGCCAGCAGCTTGGAGGTAACGGGGACTGAAGCTTTCTTT. Translated, it gives CASSLEVTGTEAFF.

Concerning this clone: Germline and junction disagree at one end, which may indicate a read error. Here the CDR3 reads CSSSPVQYTGELFF. The CDR3, as DNA: TGTTCCAGCAGCCCAGTCCAGTACACCGGGGAGCTGTTTTTT. The rearrangement uses TRBV7-9 and TRBJ2-2, with D unresolved. This CDR3 has 14 residues. Per germline, CDR1 SEHNR and CDR2 FQNEAQ (reference sequence).

Only a few counts were recorded for this clone. This chain uses TRBV9 with TRBJ1-6; 7 bases fit TRBD1. Germline V gives CDR1 SGDLS, CDR2 YYNGEE. J gave up 14 bases and V 3 bases, and 11 bases lay outside the gene matches. This CDR3 is built from 14 residues. The CDR3 DNA sequence: TGTGCCAGCAGCGCGGGACAGCGAGGATCGACCCTCCACTTT. Translated, it gives CASSAGQRGSTLHF.

V usage is TRBV6-1 and J usage is TRBJ2-2, with 7 positions matching TRBD1. The CDR3 contains 15 residues. The V gene's germline CDR1 is MNHNS and CDR2 SASEGT. J was trimmed by 4 bases and V by 6 bases; bases with no gene match: 8. CDR3 residues: CASRQGGSVTGELFF. The DNA of the CDR3 is TGTGCCAGCAGACAAGGGGGCTCGGTCACCGGGGAGCTGTTTTTT.

V usage is TRBV4-3 and J usage is TRBJ2-5; 8 bases map to TRBD1. Trimming at V came to 4 bases and at J to 5 bases, leaving 9 bases not matched to a gene. CDR1 and CDR2 (germline): LGHNA, YSLEER. The CDR3 runs 15 residues. This CDR3 reads CASSPTGDVMETQYF. CDR3 coding DNA: TGCGCCAGCAGCCCGACAGGGGATGTTATGGAGACCCAGTACTTC.

This chain joins TRBV7-6 and TRBJ2-5; 9 bases fit TRBD1. The junction had 7 bases not matched to a gene; V was cut back by 1 base and J by 4 bases. CDR1 is SGHVS and CDR2 is FNYEAQ in the germline V gene. This CDR3 has 16 residues. In DNA form, the CDR3 reads TGTGCCAGCAGCTTAGGGGACAGGGAGAGGCGAGAGACCCAGTACTTC. Translated, it gives CASSLGDRERRETQYF.

The rearrangement uses TRBV28 and TRBJ2-7, with a tentative D call TRBD1 (6 bases). Trimming shortened V by 1 base and J by 4 bases, and 29 bases separated the two germline ends. The CDR3 sequence is 20 residues long. Germline values: CDR1 MDHEN, CDR2 SYDVKM. CDR3 in DNA: TGTGCCAGCAGTTTATTCTGGCCATCCCACAACAGGGAATTCAATTACGAGCAGTACTTC. Protein sequence: CASSLFWPSHNREFNYEQYF.

The J gene is TRBJ2-1, the V gene TRBV27; D is unresolved. Trimming pared 6 bases from V and 6 bases from J, leaving 21 bases between. Germline values: CDR1 MNHEY, CDR2 SMNVEV (reference sequence). The length of the CDR3 is 16 residues. The CDR3 DNA reads TGTGCCAGCAGCCCAGGCCCCTCTCCCATGGTCAATGAGCAGTTCTTC. Translating gives CASSPGPSPMVNEQFF.

For the CDR3, the DNA is TGCGCCAGCAGCTTGGGGGCGGGGGGTCAGCCCCAGCATTTT. Amino acids: CASSLGAGGQPQHF. The gene calls are TRBV5-1 and TRBJ1-5, with a tentative D call TRBD1 (5 bases). The CDR3 has 14 residues. Germline CDR1 is SGHRS and CDR2 is YFSETQ. V was clipped by 0 bases and J by 6 bases, with 10 bases between them.

V and J are TRBV28 and TRBJ2-7; 9 nucleotides line up with TRBD2. The germline V gene encodes CDR1 MDHEN and CDR2 SYDVKM. J gave up 3 bases and V 2 bases, and 2 bases lay outside the gene matches. The CDR3 is made up of 14 amino acids. CDR3 protein: CASSLLAGLYEQYF. For the CDR3, the DNA is TGTGCCAGCAGTTTACTAGCGGGACTCTACGAGCAGTACTTC.

The rearrangement uses TRBV15 and TRBJ1-1, with D possibly matching TRBD1 (6 bases). With 4 bases removed from V and 7 bases from J, the gap between germline ends came to 16 bases. Germline V gene sequence: CDR1 LNHNV, CDR2 YYDKDF (reference sequence). This CDR3 has 14 amino acids. The CDR3, as DNA: TGTGCCACCAGCATAACACAGGGTTCGGTTGAAGCTTTCTTT. It yields the protein CATSITQGSVEAFF.

In DNA, the CDR3 is TGCGCCAGCAGCTTGGCCAGCGCGGGAGGGCTGTCCTACAATGAGCAGTTCTTC. Residues: CASSLASAGGLSYNEQFF. The rearrangement uses TRBV5-1 and TRBJ2-1; TRBD2 aligns across 9 bases. V lost 0 bases and J lost 1; bases outside the gene matches: 8. The CDR3 runs 18 residues. CDR1 is SGHRS and CDR2 is YFSETQ in the germline V gene.

This clone has only one observation. The chain employs TRBV6-6 and TRBJ2-3; tentative D call: TRBD2 (6 bases). Germline assignment: CDR1 MNHNY and CDR2 SVGAGI (reference sequence). The CDR3 contains 15 residues. Trimming stripped 2 bases from V and 0 bases from J, with 9 bases between. The CDR3: CASSYGGPSTDTQYF. The CDR3 DNA reads TGTGCCAGCAGTTACGGAGGGCCGAGCACAGATACGCAGTATTTT.

The J gene is TRBJ2-3, the V gene TRBV19, with TRBD2 matching over 10 bases. In germline, CDR1 is LNHDA, CDR2 SQIVND (reference sequence). The CDR3 runs 15 residues. Germline trimming cut 6 bases from V and 2 bases from J; bases unmatched to any gene: 5. The CDR3 sequence is CASRRTSGFTDTQYF. The CDR3 bases are TGTGCCAGTAGGAGGACTAGCGGTTTCACAGATACGCAGTATTTT.

The chain couples TRBV27 to TRBJ1-2; D gene ambiguous. Trimming removed 3 bases from V and 2 bases from J, with 13 bases in between. Germline CDR1 MNHEY, CDR2 SMNVEV (reference sequence). CDR3 size: 15 residues. CDR3 region: CASSFARRVNYGYTF. The CDR3 DNA reads as TGTGCCAGCAGTTTCGCCCGGAGGGTGAACTATGGCTACACCTTC.